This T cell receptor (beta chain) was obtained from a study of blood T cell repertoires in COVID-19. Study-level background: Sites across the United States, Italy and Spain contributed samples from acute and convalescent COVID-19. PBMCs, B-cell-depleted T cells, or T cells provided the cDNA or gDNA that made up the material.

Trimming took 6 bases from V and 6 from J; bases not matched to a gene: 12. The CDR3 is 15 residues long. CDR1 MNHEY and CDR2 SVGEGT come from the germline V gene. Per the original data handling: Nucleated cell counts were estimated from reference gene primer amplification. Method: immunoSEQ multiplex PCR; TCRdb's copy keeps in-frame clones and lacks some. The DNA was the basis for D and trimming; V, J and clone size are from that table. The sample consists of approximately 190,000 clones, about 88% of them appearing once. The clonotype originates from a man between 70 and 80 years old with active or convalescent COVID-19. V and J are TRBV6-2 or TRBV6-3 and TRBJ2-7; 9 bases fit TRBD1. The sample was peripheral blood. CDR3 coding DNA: TGTGCCAGCAGCCCTACGTGGGGACAGGGAAGCGAGCAGTACTTC. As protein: CASSPTWGQGSEQYF.